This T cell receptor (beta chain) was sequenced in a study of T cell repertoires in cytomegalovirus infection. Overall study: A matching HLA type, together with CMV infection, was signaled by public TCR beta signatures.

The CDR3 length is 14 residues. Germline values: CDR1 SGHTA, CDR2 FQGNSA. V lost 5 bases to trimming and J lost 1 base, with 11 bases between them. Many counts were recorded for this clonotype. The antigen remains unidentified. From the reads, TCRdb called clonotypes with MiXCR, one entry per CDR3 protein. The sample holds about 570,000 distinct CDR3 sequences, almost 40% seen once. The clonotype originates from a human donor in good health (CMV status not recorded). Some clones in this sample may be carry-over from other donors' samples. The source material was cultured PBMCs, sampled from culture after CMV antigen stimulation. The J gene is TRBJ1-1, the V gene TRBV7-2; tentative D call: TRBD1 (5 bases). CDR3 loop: CASSRPTENTEAFF. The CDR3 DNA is TGTGCCAGCAGCCGGCCGACAGAGAACACTGAAGCTTTCTTT.